These 30 T cell receptor gamma chains share one sample of origin, sequenced in a study of gamma-delta T cells after stem cell transplantation. TCRdb reapplied CATT to the RT-PCR reads. The top ten clones hold approximately 38% of a sample with roughly 690 gamma-chain clones, over 9.5% of them seen once. Material for sequencing was gamma-delta T cells. All receptors derive from a human donor. It is not recorded whose cells these are; they may come from a transplant donor.

V is TRGV9 and J is TRGJP. The germline V gene has CDR1 GITISATS and CDR2 ISYDGTV (reference sequence). V shed 4 bases and J 5 bases; nucleotides not matched to a gene: 5. This CDR3 contains 16 residues. The CDR3 spells CALWEIEELGKKIKVF. The CDR3 bases are TGTGCCTTGTGGGAAATCGAAGAGTTGGGCAAAAAAATCAAGGTATTT.

The chain has TRGV9 and TRGJP. J was trimmed by 4 bases and V by 2 bases; bases with no gene match: 5. This CDR3 is 17 amino acids long. Germline CDR1 reads GITISATS; CDR2 reads ISYDGTV (reference sequence). Written as DNA, the CDR3 is TGTGCCTTGTGGGAGGAGGAACAAGAGTTGGGCAAAAAAATCAAGGTATTT. Translated: CALWEEEQELGKKIKVF.

This clone occurred a few times. A read error is likely here: a far larger clone is one base away. The rearrangement links TRGV9 to TRGJP. The CDR3 loop spans 17 amino acids. Germline V gene lookup returns CDR1 GITISATS and CDR2 ISYDGTV (reference sequence). CDR3 coding DNA: TGTGCCTTGTGGGAGGTGCTCCCAGAGTTGGGCGAAAAAATCAAGGTATTT. Translated, it gives CALWEVLPELGEKIKVF.

This clone was counted only a few times. The chain has TRGV9 and TRGJP. Germline lookup yields CDR1 GITISATS and CDR2 ISYDGTV (reference sequence). Trimming at V came to 2 bases and at J to 8 bases, leaving 6 bases not matched to a gene. The CDR3 loop spans 16 amino acids. This chain's CDR3 is CALWEANQLGKKIKVF. The CDR3 region has the DNA TGTGCCTTGTGGGAGGCGAACCAGTTGGGCAAAAAAATCAAGGTATTT.

Comments on this clone: TCRdb shows a much larger clone's protein in place of this DNA's translation, and the two differ at residue 9, likely through a read error; the protein shown is translated from the DNA. This rearrangement joins TRGV9 to TRGJP. CDR3 size: 16 residues. CDR1 is GITISATS and CDR2 is ISYDGTV in the germline V gene (reference sequence). The DNA of the CDR3 is TGTGCCTTGTGGGACCTGGAAGAGTCGGGCAAAAAAATCAAGGTATTT. Amino acids: CALWDLEESGKKIKVF.

Concerning this clone itself: This sequence is one base from a far larger clone and is likely a read error. The gene calls are TRGV9 and TRGJP. CDR1 and CDR2 (germline): GITISATS, ISYDGTV (reference sequence). The CDR3 length is 17 residues. The CDR3 protein is CALWEVLPELGKKTKVF. CDR3 DNA: TGTGCCTTGTGGGAGGTGCTCCCAGAGTTGGGCAAAAAAACCAAGGTATTT.

This clone is labeled large (0.1 to 1%). A much larger clone differs by one base, so this may be a read error. Within the sample, other DNA sequences also encode this same CDR3. The chain has TRGV9 and TRGJP. CDR1 is GITISATS, CDR2 ISYDGTV, per germline (reference sequence). The trim removed 0 bases at V and 7 bases at J, leaving 3 bases unmatched. The CDR3 is 16 amino acids. In DNA form, the CDR3 reads TGTGCCTTGTGGGAGGTGCTCGAGTTGGGCAAAAAAATCAAGGTATTT. Amino acid sequence: CALWEVLELGKKIKVF.

This clone was found a few times. The J gene is TRGJP, the V gene TRGV9. V gave up 2 bases and J gave up 7 bases; unmatched junction bases: 11. Germline-derived CDR1 and CDR2 are GITISATS and ISYDGTV (reference sequence). The CDR3 loop spans 18 amino acids. CDR3 sequence (DNA): TGTGCCTTGTGGGAGGACCGTTTAGGGGAGTTGGGCAAAAAAATCAAGGTATTT. Translating it yields CALWEDRLGELGKKIKVF.

This clone is labeled large. Other DNA sequences in this specimen translate into the identical CDR3. The chain carries TRGV3 and TRGJP2. With V trimmed by 1 base and J by 3 bases, 2 bases remained unmatched. Germline assignment: CDR1 VTNTFY and CDR2 YDVSTARD (reference sequence). This CDR3 comprises 14 residues. The CDR3 DNA reads as TGTGCCACCTGGGACAGTGGTAGTGATTGGATCAAGACGTTT. This codes for CATWDSGSDWIKTF.

Remarks on this clone: The junction does not match germline at one end; this may be a read error. The chain is built from TRGV9 and TRGJP. The germline gives CDR1 GITISATS, CDR2 ISYDGTV (reference sequence). This CDR3 has 21 residues. Here the CDR3 DNA reads TGTGCCTTGTGGGAGGTGTCGGTTTATGACCGTCAAGAGTTGGGCAAACAAATCAAGGTATTT. Translating gives CALWEVSVYDRQELGKQIKVF.

This clone is labeled large. Other DNA sequences in the same sample also yield this CDR3. V usage is TRGV8 and J usage is TRGJ1 or TRGJ2. The CDR3 sequence is 9 residues long. The V segment lost 9 bases and the J segment 9 bases; nucleotides outside the gene matches: 5. Germline values: CDR1 VENAVY, CDR2 YDSYNSRV. This chain's CDR3 is CATVGKKLF. CDR3 bases: TGTGCCACCGTGGGTAAGAAACTCTTT.

On this clone itself: TCRdb's entry gives the protein of a much larger clone, which mismatches this DNA's translation at residue 5, likely from a read error; the protein reported here is translated from the DNA. The chain has TRGV9 and TRGJP. The V segment lost 4 bases and the J segment 4 bases; nucleotides outside the gene matches: 4. This CDR3 is 16 amino acids long. The germline CDR1 and CDR2 sequences are GITISATS and ISYDGTV (reference sequence). The CDR3, as DNA: TGTGCCTTGTGGGACGATCAAGAGTTGGGCAAAAAAATCAAGGTATTT. Encoded protein: CALWDDQELGKKIKVF.

The chain recombines TRGV9 with TRGJ1 or TRGJ2. CDR1 GITISATS and CDR2 ISYDGTV come from the germline V gene (reference sequence). The CDR3 spans 14 residues. J gave up 9 bases and V 0 bases, and 11 bases lay outside the gene matches. CDR3 in amino acids: CALWEVSPGGKKLF. The CDR3 nucleotides read TGTGCCTTGTGGGAGGTGTCCCCGGGTGGTAAGAAACTCTTT.

Only a few counts were recorded for this clone. The CDR3 DNA reads as TGTGCCTTGTGGGAGGAAAAGTTGGGCAAAAAAATCAAGGTATTT. It specifies CALWEEKLGKKIKVF. The chain combines TRGV9 with TRGJP. Per germline, CDR1 GITISATS and CDR2 ISYDGTV (reference sequence). Germline trimming cut 2 bases from V and 8 bases from J; bases unmatched to any gene: 3. This CDR3 has 15 residues.

The sample holds a few counts of this clone. The gene calls are TRGV9 and TRGJP. The V segment lost 2 bases and the J segment 7 bases; nucleotides outside the gene matches: 11. CDR3 size: 18 residues. Germline loops: CDR1 GITISATS, CDR2 ISYDGTV (reference sequence). CDR3 in amino acids: CALWEALRVELGKKIKVF. The CDR3, as DNA: TGTGCCTTGTGGGAGGCACTAAGAGTGGAGTTGGGCAAAAAAATCAAGGTATTT.

This clone has a handful of counts. The sample holds other DNA sequences that translate to the same CDR3. This chain connects TRGV9 to TRGJP. Germline V gene sequence: CDR1 GITISATS, CDR2 ISYDGTV (reference sequence). V lost 2 bases and J lost 2; bases outside the gene matches: 3. The CDR3 extends over 17 amino acids. The CDR3 is CALWEDRQELGKKIKVF. CDR3 coding DNA: TGTGCCTTGTGGGAGGACCGGCAAGAGTTGGGCAAAAAAATCAAGGTATTT.

By share, this clone counts as medium-sized. The chain uses TRGV9 and TRGJP. V was pared by 0 bases and J by 11 bases, with 4 bases of the junction left unmatched. CDR1 and CDR2 (germline): GITISATS, ISYDGTV (reference sequence). The CDR3 runs 15 residues. CDR3 coding DNA: TGTGCCTTGTGGGAGGTGCAGCTGGGCAAAAAAATCAAGGTATTT. Translated: CALWEVQLGKKIKVF.

This chain's CDR3 is CALWEPTRTVGKKIKVF. The DNA of the CDR3 is TGTGCCTTGTGGGAGCCCACCCGGACGGTGGGCAAAAAAATCAAGGTATTT. The J gene is TRGJP, the V gene TRGV9. J gave up 11 bases and V 3 bases, and 13 bases lay outside the gene matches. The CDR3 is 17 amino acids. Germline V lookup: CDR1 GITISATS, CDR2 ISYDGTV (reference sequence).

In its sample, this clone was seen a few times. This rearrangement joins TRGV9 to TRGJP. The CDR3 consists of 14 residues. CDR1 and CDR2 from the germline V gene are GITISATS and ISYDGTV (reference sequence). The ends lost 0 bases at V and 10 bases at J; junction bases unmatched: 0. The CDR3 DNA is TGTGCCTTGTGGGAGGTGTTGGGCAAAAAAATCAAGGTATTT. Protein product: CALWEVLGKKIKVF.

This clone is medium-sized within its sample. Being one base from a much bigger clone, this may be a read error. V gene TRGV9 combines with J gene TRGJP. With V trimmed by 4 bases and J by 4 bases, 4 bases remained unmatched. This CDR3 is 16 amino acids long. In germline, CDR1 is GITISATS, CDR2 ISYDGTV (reference sequence). Here the CDR3 reads CALWDVQELGKKIKVF. The CDR3 DNA sequence: TGTGCCTTGTGGGATGTTCAAGAGTTGGGCAAAAAAATCAAGGTATTT.

Comment on this clone: A far larger clone lies a single base away; this is likely a read error. This chain joins TRGV9 and TRGJP. The CDR3 has 18 amino acids. The V gene's germline CDR1 is GITISATS and CDR2 ISYDGTV (reference sequence). In nucleotides, the CDR3 is TGTGCCTTGTGTGAGGCTACTAAGAGAGAGTTGGGCAAAAAAATCAAGGTATTT. This translates into CALCEATKRELGKKIKVF.

This clone was observed a handful of times. There is a difference at residue 13 between the TCRdb protein and the DNA translation, so the protein given here was translated from the DNA. The chain links TRGV9 to TRGJP. Germline V gene sequence: CDR1 GITISATS, CDR2 ISYDGTV (reference sequence). There are 16 residues in the CDR3. The CDR3 DNA sequence: TGTGCCTTGTGGGAGTCCTTCGAGTTGGGCAAAAAAACCAAGGTATTT. Its protein is CALWESFELGKKTKVF.

This clone was counted between two and nine times. The V gene is TRGV2, the J gene TRGJ1 or TRGJ2. The ends lost 1 base at V and 10 bases at J; junction bases unmatched: 4. This CDR3 has 11 amino acids. Looked up from germline, CDR1 is EGSNGY and CDR2 is YDSYNSKV. CDR3 nucleotide sequence: TGTGCCACCTGGGACGGTTGCAAGAAACTCTTT. It encodes CATWDGCKKLF.

This clone was detected a few times. The chain uses TRGV9 and TRGJP. The V and J ends lost 0 bases and 7 bases, in that order; junction bases with no gene match: 6. The germline V gene has CDR1 GITISATS and CDR2 ISYDGTV (reference sequence). The CDR3 consists of 17 residues. CDR3 loop: CALWEVYLELGKKIKVF. In DNA form, the CDR3 reads TGTGCCTTGTGGGAGGTGTATCTGGAGTTGGGCAAAAAAATCAAGGTATTT.

Details on this clone: This may be a read error: a much more frequent sequence differs by one nucleotide. This chain connects TRGV9 to TRGJP. Germline CDR1 and CDR2: GITISATS and ISYDGTV (reference sequence). The CDR3 extends over 18 amino acids. This CDR3 reads CALWQPSQSELGEKIKVF. The CDR3 DNA follows: TGTGCCTTGTGGCAGCCCAGTCAGTCAGAGTTGGGCGAAAAAATCAAGGTATTT.

This clone has a handful of counts. A read error likely explains why the TCRdb protein, taken from a much larger clone, differs from this DNA's translation at residue 7; the protein shown is translated from the DNA. The chain joins TRGV9 to TRGJ1 or TRGJ2. Unmatched junction bases numbered 8, after V lost 0 bases and J lost 3 bases. CDR3 length: 15 amino acids. Per the germline V gene, CDR1 is GITISATS and CDR2 is ISYDGTV (reference sequence). This CDR3 is CALWEVERGYYKKLF. CDR3 coding DNA: TGTGCCTTGTGGGAGGTGGAAAGGGGTTATTATAAGAAACTCTTT.

This clone ranks as large. Since a much larger clone is just one base distant, this may be a read error. Within the sample, other DNA sequences also encode this same CDR3. The rearrangement uses TRGV9 and TRGJP. V lost 0 bases and J lost 7; bases outside the gene matches: 3. CDR1 is GITISATS and CDR2 is ISYDGTV in the germline V gene (reference sequence). The CDR3 covers 16 residues. This CDR3 is CALWEVRELGKKIKVF. Here the CDR3 DNA reads TGTGCCTTGTGGGAGGTGCGCGAGTTGGGCAAAAAAATCAAGGTATTT.

This clone was detected a few times. Other DNA sequences in the same sample also yield this CDR3. The chain employs TRGV9 and TRGJP. V dropped 2 bases and J dropped 8; count of bases not matched to a gene: 6. The CDR3 length is 16 residues. In germline, CDR1 is GITISATS, CDR2 ISYDGTV (reference sequence). The CDR3 DNA follows: TGTGCCTTGTGGGAGGCACCTAAGTTGGGCAAAAAAATCAAGGTATTT. It specifies CALWEAPKLGKKIKVF.

This clone was observed a handful of times. V usage is TRGV8 and J usage is TRGJP2. The germline V gene encodes CDR1 VENAVY and CDR2 YDSYNSRV. This CDR3 is built from 13 residues. V was clipped by 1 base and J by 4 bases; unmatched bases: 0. The CDR3 region has the DNA TGTGCCACCTGGGATAGTAGTGATTGGATCAAGACGTTT. This sequence encodes CATWDSSDWIKTF.

Concerning this clone: At one of its ends the junction is not consistent with the germline gene, which may arise from a read error. V and J are TRGV9 and TRGJP. From germline, CDR1 is GITISATS and CDR2 ISYDGTV (reference sequence). The CDR3 runs to 17 residues. The CDR3 region has the DNA TGTGCCTTGTGGGAGGTGCTCCAAGAGTTGGGCAAAAAAGTCAAGGTATTT. Protein sequence: CALWEVLQELGKKVKVF.